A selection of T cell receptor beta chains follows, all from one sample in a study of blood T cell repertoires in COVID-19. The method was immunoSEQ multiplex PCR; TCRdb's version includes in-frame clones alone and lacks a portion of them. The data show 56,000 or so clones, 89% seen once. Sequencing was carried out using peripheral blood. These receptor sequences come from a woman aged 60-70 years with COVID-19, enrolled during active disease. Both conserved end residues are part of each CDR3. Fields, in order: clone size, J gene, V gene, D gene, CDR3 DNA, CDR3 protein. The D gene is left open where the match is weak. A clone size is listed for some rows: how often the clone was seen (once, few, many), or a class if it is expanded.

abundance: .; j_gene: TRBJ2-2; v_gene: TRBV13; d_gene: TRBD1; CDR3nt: TGTGCCAGCAGCGAAGCTCAGGGGGCCCTCATCGGCGGGGAGCTGTTTTTT; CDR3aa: CASSEAQGALIGGELFF
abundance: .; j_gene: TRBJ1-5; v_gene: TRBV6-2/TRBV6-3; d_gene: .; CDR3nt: TGTGCCAGCAGTTACTCGACAGTCAATCAGCCCCAGCATTTT; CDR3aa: CASSYSTVNQPQHF
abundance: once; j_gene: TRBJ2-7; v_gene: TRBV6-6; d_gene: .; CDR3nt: TGTGCCAGCAGCGGAACAGGGCTGGGCCGCTACGAGCAGTACTTC; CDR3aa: CASSGTGLGRYEQYF
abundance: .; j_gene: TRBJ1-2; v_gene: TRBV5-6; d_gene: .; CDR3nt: TGTGCCAGCAGCTCGTACTATGGCTACACCTTC; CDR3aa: CASSSYYGYTF
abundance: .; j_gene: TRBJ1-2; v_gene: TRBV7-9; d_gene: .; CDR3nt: TGTGCCAGCAGCTTAGGAGGGTTGAACTATGGCTACACCTTC; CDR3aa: CASSLGGLNYGYTF
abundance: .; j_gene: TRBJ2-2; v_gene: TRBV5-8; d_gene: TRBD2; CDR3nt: TGTGCCACCGCCGGGGGGACGAACACCGGGGAGCTGTTTTTT; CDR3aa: CATAGGTNTGELFF
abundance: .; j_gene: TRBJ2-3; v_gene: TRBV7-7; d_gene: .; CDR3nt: TGTGCCAGCAGCTTAGGGGACTCGTCTACAGATACGCAGTATTTT; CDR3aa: CASSLGDSSTDTQYF
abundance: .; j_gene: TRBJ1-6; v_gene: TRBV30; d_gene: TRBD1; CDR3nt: TGTGCCTGGAGTTCAGGACAGGGAGGGAATAATTCACCCCTCCACTTT; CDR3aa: CAWSSGQGGNNSPLHF
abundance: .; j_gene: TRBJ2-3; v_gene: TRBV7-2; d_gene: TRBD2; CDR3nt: TGTGCCAGCAGCCCCTCCCCTAGCGGGAGCCCGTCAGATACGCAGTATTTT; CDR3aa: CASSPSPSGSPSDTQYF
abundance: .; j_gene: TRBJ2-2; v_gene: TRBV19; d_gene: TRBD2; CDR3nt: TGTGCCAGTAGTATGTGGGGGACTAGCGGGAGGAACACCGGGGAGCTGTTTTTT; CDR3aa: CASSMWGTSGRNTGELFF
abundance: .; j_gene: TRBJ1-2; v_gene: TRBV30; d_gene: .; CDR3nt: TGTGCCTGGAGCCGCGGCTATGGCTACACCTTC; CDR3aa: CAWSRGYGYTF
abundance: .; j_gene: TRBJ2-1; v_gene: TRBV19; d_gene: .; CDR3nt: TGTGCCAGTAGGCTGGGAGATACCTACAATGAGCAGTTCTTC; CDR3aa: CASRLGDTYNEQFF
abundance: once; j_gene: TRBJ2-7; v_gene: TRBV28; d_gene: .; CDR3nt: TGTGCCAGCAGTTTCACCCTAGCAGCCTACGAGCAGTACTTC; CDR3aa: CASSFTLAAYEQYF
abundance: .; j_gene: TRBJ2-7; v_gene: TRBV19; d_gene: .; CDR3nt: TGTGCCAGGTCATGGGCCACATGGGAGCAGTACTTC; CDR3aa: CARSWATWEQYF
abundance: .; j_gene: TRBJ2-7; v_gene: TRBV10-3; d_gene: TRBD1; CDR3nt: TGTGCCATCAGTGGAGGGGACAGGAGTCGTACCTACGAGCAGTACTTC; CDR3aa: CAISGGDRSRTYEQYF
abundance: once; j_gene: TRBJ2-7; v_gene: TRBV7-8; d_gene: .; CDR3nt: TGTGCCAGCAGCGCACTAAGGGACACGACGTCCTACGAGCAGTACTTC; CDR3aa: CASSALRDTTSYEQYF
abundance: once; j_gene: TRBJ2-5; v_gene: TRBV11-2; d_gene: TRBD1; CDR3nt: TGTGCCAGCAGCTTACCCGGGACAGTGAAGGAGACCCAGTACTTC; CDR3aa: CASSLPGTVKETQYF
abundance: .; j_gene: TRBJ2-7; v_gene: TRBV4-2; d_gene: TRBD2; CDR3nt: TGTGCCAGCAGCCAGCTAGGGACTAGCGGGGGCGACAGCTCCTACGAGCAGTACTTC; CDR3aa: CASSQLGTSGGDSSYEQYF
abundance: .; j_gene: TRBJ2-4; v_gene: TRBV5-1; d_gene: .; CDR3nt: TGCGCCAGCAGCTTGGACAGGGAAGAAGACATTCAGTACTTC; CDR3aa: CASSLDREEDIQYF
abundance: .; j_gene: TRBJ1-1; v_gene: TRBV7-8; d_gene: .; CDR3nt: TGTGCCAGCAGCCCTGGGGAGGTAGACACTGAAGCTTTCTTT; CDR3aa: CASSPGEVDTEAFF
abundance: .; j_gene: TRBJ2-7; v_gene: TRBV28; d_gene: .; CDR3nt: TGTGCCAGCAGTTTTAACGGCGGCTCCTACGAGCAGTACTTC; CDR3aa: CASSFNGGSYEQYF
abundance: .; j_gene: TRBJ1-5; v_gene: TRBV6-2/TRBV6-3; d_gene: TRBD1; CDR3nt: TGTGCCAGCAGTCATGGACAGGCTCAGGGTCAGCCCCAGCATTTT; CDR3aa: CASSHGQAQGQPQHF
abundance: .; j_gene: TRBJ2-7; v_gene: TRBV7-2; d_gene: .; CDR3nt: TGTGCCAGCAGCTTACAGGCAGGGGCTTCCTACGAGCAGTACTTC; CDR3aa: CASSLQAGASYEQYF
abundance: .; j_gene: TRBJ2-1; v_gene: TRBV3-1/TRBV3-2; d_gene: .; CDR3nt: TGTGCCAGCAGTCAAAGCCTGGAGCCCTACAATGAGCAGTTCTTC; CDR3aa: CASSQSLEPYNEQFF